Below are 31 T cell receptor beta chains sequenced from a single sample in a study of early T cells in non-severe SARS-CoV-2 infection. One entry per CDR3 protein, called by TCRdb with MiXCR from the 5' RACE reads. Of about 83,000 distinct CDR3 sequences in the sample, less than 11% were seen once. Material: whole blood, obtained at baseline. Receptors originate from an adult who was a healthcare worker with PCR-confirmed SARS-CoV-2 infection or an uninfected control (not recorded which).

The DNA for the CDR3 is TGTGCCAGCAGCTTGACCGGGGCGTGGGGGGAGCTGTTTTTT. This encodes CASSLTGAWGELFF. The chain has TRBV5-4 and TRBJ2-2, with D possibly called TRBD1 or TRBD2 (5 bases each). The germline V gene encodes CDR1 SGHNT and CDR2 YYREEE (reference sequence). There are 14 residues in the CDR3. Trimming stripped 1 base from V and 8 bases from J, with 12 bases between.

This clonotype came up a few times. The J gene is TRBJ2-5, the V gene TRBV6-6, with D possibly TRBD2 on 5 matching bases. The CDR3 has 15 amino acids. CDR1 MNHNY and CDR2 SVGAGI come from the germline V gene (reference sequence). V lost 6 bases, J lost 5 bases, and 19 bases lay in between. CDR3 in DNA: TGTGCCAGCAGCCGGCCCCTCGAGAGGGAGGAGACCCAGTACTTC. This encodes CASSRPLEREETQYF.

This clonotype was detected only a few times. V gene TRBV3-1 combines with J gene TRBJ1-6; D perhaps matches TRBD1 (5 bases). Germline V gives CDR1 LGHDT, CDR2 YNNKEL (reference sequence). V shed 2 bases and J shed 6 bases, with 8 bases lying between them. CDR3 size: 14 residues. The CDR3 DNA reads TGTGCCAGCAGCCAACCGGGACCTAATTCACCCCTCCACTTT. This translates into CASSQPGPNSPLHF.

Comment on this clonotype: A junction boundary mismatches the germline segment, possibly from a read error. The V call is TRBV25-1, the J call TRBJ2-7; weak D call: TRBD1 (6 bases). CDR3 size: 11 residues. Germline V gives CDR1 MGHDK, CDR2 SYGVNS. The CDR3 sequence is CASSEFQDSFF. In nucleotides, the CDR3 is TGTGCCAGCAGTGAATTTCAGGACAGCTTTTTC.

The CDR3 DNA sequence: TGTGCCAGCAGCTTAGGGCCGGGATCGGGGCCCCTCCACTTT. This gives the protein CASSLGPGSGPLHF. The V call is TRBV7-6, the J call TRBJ1-6; D not certain. The CDR3 totals 14 residues. Trimming left V 1 base short and J 13 bases short, with 14 bases between. Germline V CDR1 and CDR2: SGHVS, FNYEAQ.

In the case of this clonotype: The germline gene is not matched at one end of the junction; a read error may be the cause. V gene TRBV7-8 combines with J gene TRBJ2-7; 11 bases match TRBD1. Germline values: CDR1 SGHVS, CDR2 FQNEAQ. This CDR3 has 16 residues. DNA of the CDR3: TGTGCCAGCAGCTTGGACAGGGGGCTCGAGGTCTACGGGCAGTACTTC. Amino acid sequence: CASSLDRGLEVYGQYF.

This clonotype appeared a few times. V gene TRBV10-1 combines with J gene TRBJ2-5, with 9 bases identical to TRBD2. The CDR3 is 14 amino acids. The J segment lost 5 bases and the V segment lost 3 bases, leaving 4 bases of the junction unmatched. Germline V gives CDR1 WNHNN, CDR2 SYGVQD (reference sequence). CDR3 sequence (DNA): TGCGCCAGCAGTGATAGCGGGAGAGATGAGACCCAGTACTTC. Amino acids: CASSDSGRDETQYF.

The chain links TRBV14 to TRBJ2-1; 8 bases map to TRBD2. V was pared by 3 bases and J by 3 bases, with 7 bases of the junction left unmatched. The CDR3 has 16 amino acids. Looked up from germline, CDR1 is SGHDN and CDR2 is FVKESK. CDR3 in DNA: TGTGCCAGCAGCCATATCGGGACTAGTGTCTACAATGAGCAGTTCTTC. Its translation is CASSHIGTSVYNEQFF.

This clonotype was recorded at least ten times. The CDR3 protein is CASGYRDEQYF. In DNA, the CDR3 is TGTGCCAGCGGTTACAGAGACGAGCAGTACTTC. The rearrangement links TRBV11-2 to TRBJ2-7; no definite D call. Trimming removed 8 bases from V and 5 bases from J, with 10 bases in between. There are 11 residues in the CDR3. Per the germline V gene, CDR1 is SGHAT and CDR2 is FQNNGV. Full variable domain (missing parts from reference TRBV11-2 and TRBJ2-7): EAGVAQSPRYKIIEKRQSVAFWCNPISGHATLYWYQQILGQGPKLLIQFQNNGVVDDSQLPKDRFSAERLKGVDSTLKIQPAKLEDSAVYLCASGYRDEQYFGPGTRLTVT.

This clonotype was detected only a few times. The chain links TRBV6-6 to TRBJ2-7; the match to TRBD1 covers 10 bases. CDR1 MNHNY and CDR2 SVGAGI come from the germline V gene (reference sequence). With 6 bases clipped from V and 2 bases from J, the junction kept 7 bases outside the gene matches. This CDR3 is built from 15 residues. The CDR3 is CASSRDRGSPYEQYF. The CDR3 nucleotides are TGTGCCAGCAGCCGGGACAGGGGTTCCCCCTACGAGCAGTACTTC.

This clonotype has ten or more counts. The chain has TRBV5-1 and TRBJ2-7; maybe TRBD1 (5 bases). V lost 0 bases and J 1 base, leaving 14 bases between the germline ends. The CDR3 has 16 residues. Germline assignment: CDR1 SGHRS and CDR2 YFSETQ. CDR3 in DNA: TGCGCCAGCAGCTTGGCTGATTCTGACAGATCCTACGAGCAGTACTTC. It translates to CASSLADSDRSYEQYF.

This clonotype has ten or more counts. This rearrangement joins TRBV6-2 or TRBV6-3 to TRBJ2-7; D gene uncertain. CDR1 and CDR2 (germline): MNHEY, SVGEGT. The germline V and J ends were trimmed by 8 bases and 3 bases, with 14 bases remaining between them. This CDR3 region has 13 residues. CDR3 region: CASGVYPRYEQYF. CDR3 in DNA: TGTGCCAGCGGAGTCTACCCTCGCTACGAGCAGTACTTC.

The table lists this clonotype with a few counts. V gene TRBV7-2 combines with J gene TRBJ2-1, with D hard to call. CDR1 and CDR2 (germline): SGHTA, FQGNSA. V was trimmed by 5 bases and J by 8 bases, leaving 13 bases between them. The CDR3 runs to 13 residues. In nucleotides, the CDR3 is TGTGCCAGCAGCCCGTACGGTGCCGATGAGCAGTTCTTC. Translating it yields CASSPYGADEQFF. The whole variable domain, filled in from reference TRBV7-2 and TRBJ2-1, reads GAGVSQSPSNKVTEKGKDVELRCDPISGHTALYWYRQSLGQGLEFLIYFQGNSAPDKSGLPSDRFSAERTGGSVSTLTIQRTQQEDSAVYLCASSPYGADEQFFGPGTRLTVL.

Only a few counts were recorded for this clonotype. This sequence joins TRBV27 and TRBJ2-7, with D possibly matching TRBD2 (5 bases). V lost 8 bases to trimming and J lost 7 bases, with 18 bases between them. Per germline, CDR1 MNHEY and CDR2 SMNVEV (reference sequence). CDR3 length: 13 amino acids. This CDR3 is CASGRSTSGEQYF. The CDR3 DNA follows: TGTGCCAGCGGTAGGAGTACCTCGGGAGAGCAGTACTTC.

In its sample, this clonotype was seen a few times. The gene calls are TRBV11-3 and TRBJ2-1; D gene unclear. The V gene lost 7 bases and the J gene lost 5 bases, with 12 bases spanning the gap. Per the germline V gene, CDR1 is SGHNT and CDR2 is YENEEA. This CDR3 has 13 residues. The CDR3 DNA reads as TGTGCCAGCACCTCCAGCCGGAACAATGAGCAGTTCTTC. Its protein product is CASTSSRNNEQFF.

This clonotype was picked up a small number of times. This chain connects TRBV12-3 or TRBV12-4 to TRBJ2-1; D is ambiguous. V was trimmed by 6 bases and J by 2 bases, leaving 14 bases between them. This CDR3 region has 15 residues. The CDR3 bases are TGTGCCAGCAGCCAAAACCGCGAGCCCTACAATGAGCAGTTCTTC. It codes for CASSQNREPYNEQFF.

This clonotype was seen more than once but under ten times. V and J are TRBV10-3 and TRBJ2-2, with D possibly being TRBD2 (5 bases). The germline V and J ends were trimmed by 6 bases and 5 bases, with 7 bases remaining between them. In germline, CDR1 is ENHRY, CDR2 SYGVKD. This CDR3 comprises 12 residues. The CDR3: CAIRGSTGELFF. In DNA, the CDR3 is TGTGCCATCAGAGGGAGTACCGGGGAGCTGTTTTTT.

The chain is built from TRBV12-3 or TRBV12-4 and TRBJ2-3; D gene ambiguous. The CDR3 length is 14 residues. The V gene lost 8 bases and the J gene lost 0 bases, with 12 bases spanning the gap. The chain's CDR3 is CASSSDSSTDTQYF. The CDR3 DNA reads TGTGCCAGCTCCAGCGATTCTAGCACAGATACGCAGTATTTT.

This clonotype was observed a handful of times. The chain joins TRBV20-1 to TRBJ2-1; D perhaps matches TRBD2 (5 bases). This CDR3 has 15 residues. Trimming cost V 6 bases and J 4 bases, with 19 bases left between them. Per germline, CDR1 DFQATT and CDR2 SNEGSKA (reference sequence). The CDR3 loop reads CSAPARRGIYNEQFF. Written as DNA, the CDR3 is TGCAGTGCCCCCGCGCGGAGAGGGATATACAATGAGCAGTTCTTC.

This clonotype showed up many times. In nucleotides, the CDR3 is TGTGCCAGCAGCTCTAGACGTGGGAACATTCAGTACTTC. This sequence encodes CASSSRRGNIQYF. This rearrangement joins TRBV7-8 to TRBJ2-4, with unresolved D. CDR1 SGHVS and CDR2 FQNEAQ come from the germline V gene. Trimming removed 4 bases at V and 7 bases at J, with 11 bases between. This CDR3 comprises 13 residues.

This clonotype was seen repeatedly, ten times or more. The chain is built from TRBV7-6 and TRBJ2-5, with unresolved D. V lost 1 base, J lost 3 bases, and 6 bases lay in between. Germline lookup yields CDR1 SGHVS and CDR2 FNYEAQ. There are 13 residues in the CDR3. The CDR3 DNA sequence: TGTGCCAGCAGCTTAGAACGGAAAGAGACCCAGTACTTC. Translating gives CASSLERKETQYF.

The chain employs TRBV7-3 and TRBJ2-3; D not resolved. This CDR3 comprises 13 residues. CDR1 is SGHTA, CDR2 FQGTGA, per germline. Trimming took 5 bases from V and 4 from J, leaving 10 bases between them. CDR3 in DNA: TGTGCCAGCAGCCTCCGGCCCGCAGATACGCAGTATTTT. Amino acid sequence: CASSLRPADTQYF.

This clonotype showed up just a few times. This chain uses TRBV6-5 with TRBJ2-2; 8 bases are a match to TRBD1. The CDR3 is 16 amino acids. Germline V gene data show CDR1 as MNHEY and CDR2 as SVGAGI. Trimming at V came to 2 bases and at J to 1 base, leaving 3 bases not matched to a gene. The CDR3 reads CASSYTGTGNTGELFF. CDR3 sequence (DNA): TGTGCCAGCAGTTACACGGGGACAGGGAACACCGGGGAGCTGTTTTTT.

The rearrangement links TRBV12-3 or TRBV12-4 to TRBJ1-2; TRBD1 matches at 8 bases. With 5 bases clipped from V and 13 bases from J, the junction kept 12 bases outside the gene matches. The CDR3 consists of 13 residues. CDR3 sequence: CASSPLQGASGTF. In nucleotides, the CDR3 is TGTGCCAGCAGTCCCTTGCAGGGGGCTTCGGGCACCTTC.

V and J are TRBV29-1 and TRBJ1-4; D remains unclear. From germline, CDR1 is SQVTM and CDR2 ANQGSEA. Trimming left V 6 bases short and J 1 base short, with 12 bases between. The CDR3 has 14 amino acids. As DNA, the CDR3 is TGCAGCGTAAGGCCTATCGGAACTAATGAAAAACTGTTTTTT. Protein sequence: CSVRPIGTNEKLFF.

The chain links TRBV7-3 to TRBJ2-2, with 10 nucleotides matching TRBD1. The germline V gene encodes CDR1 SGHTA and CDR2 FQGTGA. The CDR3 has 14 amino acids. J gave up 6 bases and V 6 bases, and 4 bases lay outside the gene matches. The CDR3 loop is CASRGQGQAGELFF. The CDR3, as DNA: TGTGCCAGCAGGGGACAGGGGCAGGCCGGGGAGCTGTTTTTT.

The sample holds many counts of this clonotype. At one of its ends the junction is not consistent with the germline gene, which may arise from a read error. The CDR3 loop is CASSLGPAGQKDF. CDR3 coding DNA: TGTGCCAGCAGCTTAGGACCGGCGGGACAGAAGGACTTC. This rearrangement joins TRBV7-8 to TRBJ2-7; tentative D call: TRBD1 (7 bases). This CDR3 contains 13 residues. Germline values: CDR1 SGHVS, CDR2 FQNEAQ.

The CDR3 loop is CASSSQRGLETQYF. As DNA, the CDR3 is TGTGCCAGCAGTAGCCAGCGGGGTTTAGAGACCCAGTACTTC. The V call is TRBV7-8, the J call TRBJ2-5; 7 positions agree with TRBD2. The CDR3 runs 14 residues. Germline V CDR1 and CDR2: SGHVS, FQNEAQ. V dropped 6 bases and J dropped 4; count of bases not matched to a gene: 8.

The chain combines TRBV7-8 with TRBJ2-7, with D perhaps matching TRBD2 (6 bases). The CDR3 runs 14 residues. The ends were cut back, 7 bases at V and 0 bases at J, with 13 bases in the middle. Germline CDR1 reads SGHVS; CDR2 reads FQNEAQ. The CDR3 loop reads CASTPSGFSYEQYF. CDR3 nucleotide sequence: TGTGCCAGCACCCCGAGCGGGTTCTCCTACGAGCAGTACTTC.

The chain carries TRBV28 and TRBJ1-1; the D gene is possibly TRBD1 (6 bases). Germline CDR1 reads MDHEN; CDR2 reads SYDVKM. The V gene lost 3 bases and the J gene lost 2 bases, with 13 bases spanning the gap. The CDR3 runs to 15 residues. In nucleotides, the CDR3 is TGTGCCAGCAGTTTCTCCTTGACAGGTAACACTGAAGCTTTCTTT. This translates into CASSFSLTGNTEAFF.

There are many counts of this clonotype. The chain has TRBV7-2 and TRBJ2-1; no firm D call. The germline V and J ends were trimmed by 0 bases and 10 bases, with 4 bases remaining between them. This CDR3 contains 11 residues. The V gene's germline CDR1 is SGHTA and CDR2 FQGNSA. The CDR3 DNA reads TGTGCCAGCAGCTTAGCGAAGGAGCAGTTCTTC. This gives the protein CASSLAKEQFF.